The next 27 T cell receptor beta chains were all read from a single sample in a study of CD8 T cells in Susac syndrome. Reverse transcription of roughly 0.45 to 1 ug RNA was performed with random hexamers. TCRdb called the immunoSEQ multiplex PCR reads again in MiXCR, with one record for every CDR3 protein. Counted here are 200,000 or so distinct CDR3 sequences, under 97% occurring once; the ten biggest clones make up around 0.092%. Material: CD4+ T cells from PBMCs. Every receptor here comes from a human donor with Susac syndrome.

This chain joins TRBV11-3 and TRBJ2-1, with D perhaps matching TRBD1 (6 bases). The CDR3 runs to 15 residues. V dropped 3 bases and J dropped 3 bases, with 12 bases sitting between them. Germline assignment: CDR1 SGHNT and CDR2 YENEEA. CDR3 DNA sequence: TGTGCCAGCAGCTTCCTGACAGGAGGCTACAATGAGCAGTTCTTC. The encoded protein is CASSFLTGGYNEQFF.

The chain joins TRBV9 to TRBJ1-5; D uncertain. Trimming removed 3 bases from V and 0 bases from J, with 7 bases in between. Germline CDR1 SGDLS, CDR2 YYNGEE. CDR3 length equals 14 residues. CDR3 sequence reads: CASSAADSNQPQHF. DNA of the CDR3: TGTGCCAGCAGCGCCGCAGATAGCAATCAGCCCCAGCATTTT.

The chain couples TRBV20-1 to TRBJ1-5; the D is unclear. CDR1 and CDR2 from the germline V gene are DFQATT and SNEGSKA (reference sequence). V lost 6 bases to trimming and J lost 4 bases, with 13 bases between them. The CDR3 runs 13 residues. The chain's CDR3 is CSARRPGNQPQHF. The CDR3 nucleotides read TGCAGTGCGCGGCGGCCAGGTAATCAGCCCCAGCATTTT.

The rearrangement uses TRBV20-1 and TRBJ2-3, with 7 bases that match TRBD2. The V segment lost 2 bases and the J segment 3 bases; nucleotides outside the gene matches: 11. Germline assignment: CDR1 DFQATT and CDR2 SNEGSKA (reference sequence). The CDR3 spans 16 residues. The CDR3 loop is CSARPAGSGVTDTQYF. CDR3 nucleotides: TGCAGTGCTAGACCTGCCGGCAGCGGGGTAACAGATACGCAGTATTTT.

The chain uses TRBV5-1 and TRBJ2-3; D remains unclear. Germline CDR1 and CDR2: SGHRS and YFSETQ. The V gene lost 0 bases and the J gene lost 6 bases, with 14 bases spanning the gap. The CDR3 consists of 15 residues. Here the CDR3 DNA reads TGCGCCAGCAGCTTGGAAGGAAGGGATTTGGATACGCAGTATTTT. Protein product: CASSLEGRDLDTQYF.

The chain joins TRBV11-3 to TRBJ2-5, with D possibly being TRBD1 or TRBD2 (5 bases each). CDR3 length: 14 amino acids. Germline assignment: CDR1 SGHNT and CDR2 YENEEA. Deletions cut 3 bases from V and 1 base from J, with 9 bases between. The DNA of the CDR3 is TGTGCCAGCAGCTTTATGGGGACCCAAGAGACCCAGTACTTC. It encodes CASSFMGTQETQYF.

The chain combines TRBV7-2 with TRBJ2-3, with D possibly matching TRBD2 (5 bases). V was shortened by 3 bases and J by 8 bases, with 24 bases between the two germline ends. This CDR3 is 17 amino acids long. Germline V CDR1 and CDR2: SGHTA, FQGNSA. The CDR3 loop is CASSFTGYNVRPTTQYF. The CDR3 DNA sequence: TGTGCCAGCAGCTTTACGGGGTACAACGTCCGGCCTACTACGCAGTATTTT.

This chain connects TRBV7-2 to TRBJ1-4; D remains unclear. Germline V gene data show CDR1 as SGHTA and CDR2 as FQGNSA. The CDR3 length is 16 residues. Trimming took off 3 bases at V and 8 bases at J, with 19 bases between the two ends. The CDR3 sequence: CASSLVGGHLNEKLFF. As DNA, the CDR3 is TGTGCCAGCAGCTTGGTTGGTGGGCATCTAAACGAAAAACTGTTTTTT.

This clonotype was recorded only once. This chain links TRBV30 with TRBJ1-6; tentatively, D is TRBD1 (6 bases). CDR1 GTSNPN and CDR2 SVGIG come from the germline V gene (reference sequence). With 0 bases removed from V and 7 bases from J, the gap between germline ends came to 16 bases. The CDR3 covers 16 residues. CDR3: CAWSVPWQGKNSPLHF. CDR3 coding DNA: TGTGCCTGGAGTGTACCTTGGCAGGGGAAGAATTCACCCCTCCACTTT.

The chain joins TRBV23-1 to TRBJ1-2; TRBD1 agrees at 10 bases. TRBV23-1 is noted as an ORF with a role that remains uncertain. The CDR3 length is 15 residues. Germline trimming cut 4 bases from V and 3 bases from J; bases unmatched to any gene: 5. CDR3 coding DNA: TGCGCCAGCAGTCTGCGGGGACAGGGGTACTATGGCTACACCTTC. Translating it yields CASSLRGQGYYGYTF.

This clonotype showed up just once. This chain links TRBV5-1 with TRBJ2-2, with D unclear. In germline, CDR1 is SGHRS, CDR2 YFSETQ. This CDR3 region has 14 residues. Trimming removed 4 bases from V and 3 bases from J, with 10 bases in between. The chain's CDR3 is CASSPMYDTGELFF. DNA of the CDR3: TGCGCCAGCAGCCCCATGTACGACACCGGGGAGCTGTTTTTT.

The CDR3 spells CASSQADRPNYGYTF. CDR3 in DNA: TGTGCCAGCAGCCAAGCGGACAGACCTAACTATGGCTACACCTTC. This chain links TRBV3-1 with TRBJ1-2; possibly TRBD1 for D (6 bases). The CDR3 runs to 15 residues. Deletions cut 1 base from V and 0 bases from J, with 9 bases between. Germline V gene lookup returns CDR1 LGHDT and CDR2 YNNKEL (reference sequence).

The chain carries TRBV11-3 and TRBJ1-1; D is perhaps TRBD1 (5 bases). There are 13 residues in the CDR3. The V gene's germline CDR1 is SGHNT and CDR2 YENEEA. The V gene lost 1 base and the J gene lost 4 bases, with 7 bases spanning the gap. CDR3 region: CASSLAQGTEAFF. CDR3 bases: TGTGCCAGCAGCTTAGCCCAGGGCACTGAAGCTTTCTTT.

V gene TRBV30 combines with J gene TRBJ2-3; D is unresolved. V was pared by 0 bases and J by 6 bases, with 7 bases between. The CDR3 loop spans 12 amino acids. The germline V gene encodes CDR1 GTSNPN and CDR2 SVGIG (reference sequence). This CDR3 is CAWSVSRDTQYF. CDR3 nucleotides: TGTGCCTGGAGTGTAAGCAGGGATACGCAGTATTTT.

The DNA of the CDR3 is TGCAGTGTGATCTCGGGAAGCAATCAGCCCCAGCATTTT. It specifies CSVISGSNQPQHF. This chain links TRBV20-1 with TRBJ1-5; no clear D gene. In germline, CDR1 is DFQATT, CDR2 SNEGSKA (reference sequence). V dropped 7 bases and J dropped 1 base, with 11 bases sitting between them. This CDR3 spans 13 amino acids.

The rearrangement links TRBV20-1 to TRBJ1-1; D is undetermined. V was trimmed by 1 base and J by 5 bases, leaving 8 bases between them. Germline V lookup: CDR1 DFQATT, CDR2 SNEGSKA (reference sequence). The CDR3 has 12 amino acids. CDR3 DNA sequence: TGCAGTGCTAGAGCACAAGTGACTGAAGCTTTCTTT. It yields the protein CSARAQVTEAFF.

CDR3 residues: CASSPDLDTQYF. CDR3 nucleotides: TGCGCCAGCAGCCCGGACCTAGATACGCAGTATTTT. The V gene is TRBV5-1, the J gene TRBJ2-3; no reliable D call. There are 12 residues in the CDR3. V was shortened by 4 bases and J by 5 bases, with 8 bases between the two germline ends. The V gene's germline CDR1 is SGHRS and CDR2 YFSETQ.

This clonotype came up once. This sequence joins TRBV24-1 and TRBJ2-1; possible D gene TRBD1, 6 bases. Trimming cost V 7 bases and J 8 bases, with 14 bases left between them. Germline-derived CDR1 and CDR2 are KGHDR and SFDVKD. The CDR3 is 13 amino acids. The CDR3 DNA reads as TGTGCCACCAGCCGGGACATCCCTGATGAGCAGTTCTTC. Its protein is CATSRDIPDEQFF.

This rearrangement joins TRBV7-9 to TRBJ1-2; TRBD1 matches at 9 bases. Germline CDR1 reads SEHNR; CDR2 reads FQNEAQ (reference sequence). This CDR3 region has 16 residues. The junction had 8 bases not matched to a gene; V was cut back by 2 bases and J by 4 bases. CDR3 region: CASSLTGTGFSYGYTF. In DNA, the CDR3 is TGTGCCAGCAGCTTAACTGGGACAGGGTTTAGCTATGGCTACACCTTC.

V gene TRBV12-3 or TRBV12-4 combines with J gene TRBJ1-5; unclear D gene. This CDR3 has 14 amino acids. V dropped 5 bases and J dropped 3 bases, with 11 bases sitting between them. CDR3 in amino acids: CASSLREVNQPQHF. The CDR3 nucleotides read TGTGCCAGCAGTCTGAGGGAGGTCAATCAGCCCCAGCATTTT.

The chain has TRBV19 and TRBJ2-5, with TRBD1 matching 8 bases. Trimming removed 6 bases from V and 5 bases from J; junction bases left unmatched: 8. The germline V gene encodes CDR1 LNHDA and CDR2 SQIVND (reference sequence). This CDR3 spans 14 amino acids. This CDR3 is CASSDRGGEETQYF. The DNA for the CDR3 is TGTGCCAGTAGCGACAGGGGAGGTGAGGAGACCCAGTACTTC.

The DNA for the CDR3 is TGTGCCTGGAGTGTACCCAGGGCTGCCTACGAGCAGTACTTC. Translating it yields CAWSVPRAAYEQYF. This rearrangement joins TRBV30 to TRBJ2-7; TRBD1 is a possible D gene (5 bases). The V gene's germline CDR1 is GTSNPN and CDR2 SVGIG (reference sequence). The CDR3 spans 14 residues. V lost 0 bases to trimming and J lost 2 bases, with 11 bases between them.

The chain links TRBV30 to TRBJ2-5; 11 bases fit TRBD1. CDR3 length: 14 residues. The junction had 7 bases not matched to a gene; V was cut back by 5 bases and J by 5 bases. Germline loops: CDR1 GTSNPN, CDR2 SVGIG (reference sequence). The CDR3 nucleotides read TGTGCCTGGTACAGGACAGGGGGCGAGGAGACCCAGTACTTC. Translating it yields CAWYRTGGEETQYF.

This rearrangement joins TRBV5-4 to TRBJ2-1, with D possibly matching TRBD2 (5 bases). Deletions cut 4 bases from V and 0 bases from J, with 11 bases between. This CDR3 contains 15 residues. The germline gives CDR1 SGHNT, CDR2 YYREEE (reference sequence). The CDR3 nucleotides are TGTGCCAGCAGCCAGCCTGGGAGCTCCTACAATGAGCAGTTCTTC. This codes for CASSQPGSSYNEQFF.

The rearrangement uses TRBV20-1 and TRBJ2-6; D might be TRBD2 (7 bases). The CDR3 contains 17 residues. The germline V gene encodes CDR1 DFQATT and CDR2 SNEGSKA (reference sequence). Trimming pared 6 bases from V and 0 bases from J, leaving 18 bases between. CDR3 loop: CSANPGGPPSGANVLTF. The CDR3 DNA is TGCAGTGCCAACCCCGGGGGGCCGCCCTCTGGGGCCAACGTCCTGACTTTC.

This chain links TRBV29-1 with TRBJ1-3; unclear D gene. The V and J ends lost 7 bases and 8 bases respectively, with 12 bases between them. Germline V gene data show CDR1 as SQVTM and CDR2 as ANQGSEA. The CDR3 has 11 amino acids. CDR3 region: CSAESGDTIYF. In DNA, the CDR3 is TGCAGCGCCGAGAGCGGGGACACCATATATTTT.

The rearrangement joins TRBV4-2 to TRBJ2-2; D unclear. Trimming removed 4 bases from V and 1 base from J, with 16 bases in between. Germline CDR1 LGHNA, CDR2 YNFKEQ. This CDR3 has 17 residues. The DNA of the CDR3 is TGTGCCAGCAGCCGTAACCACCCTCTAGGGAACACCGGGGAGCTGTTTTTT. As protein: CASSRNHPLGNTGELFF.